These 9 T cell receptor beta chains were all obtained from the same sample, sequenced in a study of CD8+CD57+ T cells in acquired aplastic anemia. The study profiled TCR beta VDJ and CDR3 using genomic DNA as template. Using its own MiXCR run on the reads, TCRdb lists one record per CDR3 protein. Among a few hundred thousand distinct CDR3 sequences, approximately 70% were seen once, and the ten largest hold around 4%. The specimen was sorted CD4+, CD8+, or CD8+CD57+ T cells (not recorded which) from PBMCs. The receptors shown here come from a human donor in good health, serving as a control.

This clonotype was seen just once. J is TRBJ1-2 and V is TRBV20-1, with 8 nucleotides matching TRBD1. CDR3 length: 13 amino acids. V shed 3 bases and J 8 bases; nucleotides not matched to a gene: 8. Germline values: CDR1 DFQATT, CDR2 SNEGSKA (reference sequence). CDR3 coding DNA: TGCAGTGCTAGTTCGACAGGGGCGGGCGGCTACACCTTC. Translation gives CSASSTGAGGYTF.

This clonotype was found many times. This chain links TRBV5-6 with TRBJ1-4; D perhaps matches TRBD1 (6 bases). V lost 2 bases, J lost 0 bases, and 17 bases lay in between. The CDR3 length is 18 residues. The germline V gene has CDR1 SGHDT and CDR2 YYEEEE. The chain's CDR3 is CASSFWGGRKTTNEKLFF. The CDR3, as DNA: TGTGCCAGCAGCTTTTGGGGGGGCAGAAAGACAACTAATGAAAAACTGTTTTTT.

This clonotype was counted many times. This chain uses TRBV7-2 with TRBJ2-5; possible D gene TRBD2, 7 bases. Trimming stripped 1 base from V and 6 bases from J, with 18 bases between. Per germline, CDR1 SGHTA and CDR2 FQGNSA. This CDR3 comprises 16 residues. CDR3: CASSLVGGLEGKTQYF. The CDR3 coding sequence is TGTGCCAGCAGCTTAGTCGGGGGGCTAGAAGGGAAGACCCAGTACTTC.

This sequence joins TRBV20-1 and TRBJ1-1; D unresolved. V was trimmed by 4 bases and J by 6 bases, leaving 18 bases between them. This CDR3 spans 14 amino acids. Germline CDR1 reads DFQATT; CDR2 reads SNEGSKA (reference sequence). The CDR3 protein is CSAKRTYAGPEAFF. The CDR3, as DNA: TGCAGTGCTAAAAGGACCTATGCCGGGCCTGAAGCTTTCTTT.

Details on this clonotype: The DNA is omitted, as the CDR3 cannot be located on it reliably, and the CDR3 follows TCRdb's listing. The chain is built from TRBV7-2 and TRBJ1-1; the D segment call TRBD1 is taken from the table without a DNA check. Germline CDR1 SGHTA, CDR2 FQGNSA. The CDR3 is 14 residues long, counting both termini. CDR3 sequence: CASSSGGATQYFVF.

This sequence joins TRBV29-1 and TRBJ2-7; 7 bases fit TRBD2. CDR3 size: 12 residues. Germline values: CDR1 SQVTM, CDR2 ANQGSEA. The CDR3 sequence: CTLGGSSYEQYF. CDR3 coding DNA: TGCACCCTTGGCGGGAGCTCCTACGAGCAGTACTTC.

This clonotype has only a few counts. The DNA is left out, because the CDR3 cannot be placed on it with certainty; the CDR3 is given as TCRdb lists it. CDR3 amino acids: CASSLNRNEKLFFF. The rearrangement links TRBV7-7 to TRBJ1-4. Germline V lookup: CDR1 SSHAT, CDR2 FNYEAQ (reference sequence). Counting both end residues, the CDR3 totals 14 amino acids.

The gene calls are TRBV6-2 or TRBV6-3 and TRBJ2-5; 14 nucleotides match TRBD2. The CDR3 totals 20 residues. The germline CDR1 and CDR2 sequences are MNHEY and SVGEGT. V shed 6 bases, J shed 5 bases, and the junction held 20 bases outside the gene matches. In DNA, the CDR3 is TGTGCCAGCAGGTCCGAGTTGGGACTAGCGGGGGTAGGAGGGGGGGAGACCCAGTACTTC. Translation gives CASRSELGLAGVGGGETQYF.

This clonotype has at least ten counts. The V gene is TRBV7-2, the J gene TRBJ2-3; D is perhaps TRBD1 (5 bases). The CDR3 extends over 14 amino acids. V was pared by 4 bases and J by 4 bases, with 12 bases between. Germline V gene lookup returns CDR1 SGHTA and CDR2 FQGNSA. The CDR3 DNA reads TGTGCCAGCAGCTCCCGACAGTCCCCAGATACGCAGTATTTT. Its protein product is CASSSRQSPDTQYF. Using reference TRBV7-2 and TRBJ2-3 for the parts outside the CDR3, the full variable domain is GAGVSQSPSNKVTEKGKDVELRCDPISGHTALYWYRQSLGQGLEFLIYFQGNSAPDKSGLPSDRFSAERTGGSVSTLTIQRTQQEDSAVYLCASSSRQSPDTQYFGPGTRLTVL.